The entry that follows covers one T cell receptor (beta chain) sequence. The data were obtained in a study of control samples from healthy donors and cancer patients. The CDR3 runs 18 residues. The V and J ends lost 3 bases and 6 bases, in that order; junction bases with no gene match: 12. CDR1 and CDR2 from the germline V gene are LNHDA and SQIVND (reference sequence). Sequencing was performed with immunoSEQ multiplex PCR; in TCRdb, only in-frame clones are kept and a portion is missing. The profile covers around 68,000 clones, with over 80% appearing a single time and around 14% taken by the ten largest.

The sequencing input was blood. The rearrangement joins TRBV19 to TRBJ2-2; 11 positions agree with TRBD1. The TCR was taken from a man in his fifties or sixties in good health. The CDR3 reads CASSIRTGGAGRAGELFF. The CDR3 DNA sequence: TGTGCCAGTAGTATTAGGACAGGGGGCGCGGGTCGGGCCGGGGAGCTGTTTTTT.